This T cell receptor (beta chain) comes out of a study of blood T cells in healthy people across ages. This clonotype occurred once. As yet, its antigen is unknown. The authors ran a second PCR of about 7 to 11 cycles using a sample-barcoded 5' primer and a J-beta primer mix. TCRdb recomputed calls from the 5' RACE reads with MiXCR, one row per CDR3 protein. The sample gives about 650,000 distinct CDR3 sequences, 32% of which show up once; 15% to 19% is in the top ten. Study conclusions and caveats: The percentage of naive T cells correlated strongly with TCR beta diversity.

Sequenced sample: blood. The TCR comes from a woman older than 75 in good health.

The DNA for the CDR3 is TGTGCCAGCAGTGACCTGGGGGGGCGCCTGGCTTTCTTT. Protein sequence: CASSDLGGRLAFF. This chain links TRBV6-1 with TRBJ1-1, with D maybe TRBD1 (6 bases). CDR3 size: 13 residues. Trimming took 3 bases from V and 11 from J, leaving 16 bases between them. The germline gives CDR1 MNHNS, CDR2 SASEGT.